The 16 T cell receptor beta chains below come from one sample, sequenced in a study of identical twins. TCRdb re-called the 5' RACE reads through MiXCR, storing one row per CDR3 protein. The data show under 350,000 distinct CDR3 sequences, roughly 9% seen once. These data also featured in a second study, about yellow fever vaccine responses in identical twins.

The source material was CD8+ T cells sorted from blood. These receptors originate from a woman aged 18 to 35 in good health.

This rearrangement joins TRBV9 to TRBJ2-2; D unclear. Germline loops: CDR1 SGDLS, CDR2 YYNGEE. V was pared by 3 bases and J by 3 bases, with 12 bases between. This CDR3 contains 15 residues. CDR3 sequence reads: CASSADSLYTGELFF. The CDR3 DNA reads as TGTGCCAGCAGCGCCGACTCGCTATACACCGGGGAGCTGTTTTTT.

In this sample, this clonotype turned up many times. J is TRBJ2-5 and V is TRBV12-3 or TRBV12-4; D gene uncertain. V lost 3 bases and J lost 3, with 5 bases in between. The CDR3 extends over 12 amino acids. The CDR3 coding sequence is TGTGCCAGCAGTTTTAACGAAGAGACCCAGTACTTC. Its protein is CASSFNEETQYF.

This clonotype showed up many times. The chain recombines TRBV29-1 with TRBJ2-3; 7 nucleotides line up with TRBD1. CDR3 size: 13 residues. Trimming removed 7 bases from V and 2 bases from J; junction bases left unmatched: 6. Germline V gene sequence: CDR1 SQVTM, CDR2 ANQGSEA. The CDR3: CSARDSFTDTQYF. As DNA, the CDR3 is TGCAGCGCTAGGGACAGCTTCACAGATACGCAGTATTTT.

A few counts support this clonotype. This sequence joins TRBV28 and TRBJ2-3; possibly TRBD1 or TRBD2 for D (8 bases each). The CDR3 consists of 16 residues. Germline CDR1 and CDR2: MDHEN and SYDVKM. Trimming took off 1 base at V and 5 bases at J, with 16 bases between the two ends. The CDR3 DNA reads as TGTGCCAGCAGTTTATCCAGGGGGCTAGCGGGAGATACGCAGTATTTT. Amino acid sequence: CASSLSRGLAGDTQYF.

This clonotype was detected many times. The rearrangement joins TRBV14 to TRBJ2-7; TRBD1 is a possible D gene (5 bases). The CDR3 covers 15 residues. V dropped 1 base and J dropped 2 bases, with 12 bases sitting between them. Germline V gene sequence: CDR1 SGHDN, CDR2 FVKESK. CDR3 sequence (DNA): TGTGCCAGCAGCCAAGGTCAGGGCGTTCCCTACGAGCAGTACTTC. Protein product: CASSQGQGVPYEQYF.

The chain uses TRBV24-1 and TRBJ2-2; D possibly corresponds to TRBD1 (6 bases). Between the trimmed V and J ends, which lost 5 bases and 0 bases, there was a span of 15 bases. The CDR3 spans 17 residues. Germline assignment: CDR1 KGHDR and CDR2 SFDVKD. CDR3 DNA: TGTGCCACCAGTGCTCCCCCAGGGGCAACGAACACCGGGGAGCTGTTTTTT. Translated, it gives CATSAPPGATNTGELFF.

V and J are TRBV4-1 and TRBJ2-5, with D uncertain. Germline V gives CDR1 MGHRA, CDR2 YSYEKL. Trimming removed 0 bases at V and 5 bases at J, with 10 bases between. The CDR3 is 14 amino acids. CDR3 protein: CASSQDSSLETQYF. In DNA form, the CDR3 reads TGCGCCAGCAGCCAAGATTCTTCGCTGGAGACCCAGTACTTC.

The chain links TRBV11-1 to TRBJ2-3; 8 bases are a match to TRBD1. The trim removed 2 bases at V and 4 bases at J, leaving 2 bases unmatched. The CDR3 totals 14 residues. Per germline, CDR1 SGHAT and CDR2 FQDESV (reference sequence). DNA of the CDR3: TGTGCCAGCAGCTTAATCAGGGGGCCAGATACGCAGTATTTT. This sequence encodes CASSLIRGPDTQYF.

The gene calls are TRBV12-3 or TRBV12-4 and TRBJ1-1; D perhaps matches TRBD1 (5 bases). Trimming pared 3 bases from V and 5 bases from J, leaving 13 bases between. The CDR3 covers 14 residues. The CDR3 here is CASSFGGASTEAFF. CDR3 in DNA: TGTGCCAGCAGTTTTGGAGGGGCAAGTACTGAAGCTTTCTTT.

In its sample, this clonotype was seen many times. This chain connects TRBV5-1 to TRBJ2-3; 13 bases agree with TRBD2. This CDR3 region has 17 residues. Trimming took 0 bases from V and 2 from J; bases not matched to a gene: 3. Germline CDR1 and CDR2: SGHRS and YFSETQ. The CDR3 coding sequence is TGCGCCAGCAGCTTGGTACTAGCGGGGGGGCCCACAGATACGCAGTATTTT. This translates into CASSLVLAGGPTDTQYF.

This clonotype was counted ten times or more. This chain joins TRBV12-5 and TRBJ2-7, with D uncertain. The germline V gene encodes CDR1 LGHNT and CDR2 FRNRAP. V lost 4 bases, J lost 1 base, and 5 bases lay in between. The length of the CDR3 is 12 residues. DNA of the CDR3: TGTGCTAGTGGTTCCGATTCCTACGAGCAGTACTTC. This codes for CASGSDSYEQYF.

This clonotype was observed a few times. The CDR3 here is CASSVAGGLIGEPLHF. The CDR3, as DNA: TGTGCCAGCAGCGTAGCGGGTGGACTCATCGGGGAACCCCTCCACTTT. The chain is built from TRBV9 and TRBJ1-6; no clear D. V lost 0 bases, J lost 12 bases, and 19 bases lay in between. The CDR3 covers 16 residues. CDR1 and CDR2 (germline): SGDLS, YYNGEE.

This clonotype was detected ten times or more. This sequence joins TRBV4-2 and TRBJ2-1, with D hard to call. CDR3 length: 16 amino acids. CDR1 and CDR2 (germline): LGHNA, YNFKEQ. Trimming pared 0 bases from V and 8 bases from J, leaving 17 bases between. In DNA form, the CDR3 reads TGTGCCAGCAGCCAAGAAATAGAGGATAGTGTCTATGAGCAGTTCTTC. Encoded protein: CASSQEIEDSVYEQFF.

This clonotype was counted a few times. The chain recombines TRBV27 with TRBJ2-2; TRBD2 matches at 7 bases. Per the germline V gene, CDR1 is MNHEY and CDR2 is SMNVEV (reference sequence). CDR3 length: 13 residues. Written as DNA, the CDR3 is TGTGCAACGTGGGAGGGGAACACCGGGGAGCTGTTTTTT. Its translation: CATWEGNTGELFF.

This clonotype showed up just a few times. V usage is TRBV9 and J usage is TRBJ2-7; either TRBD1 or TRBD2 may supply D (5 bases each). This CDR3 spans 15 amino acids. V shed 0 bases and J shed 2 bases, with 12 bases lying between them. CDR1 is SGDLS and CDR2 is YYNGEE in the germline V gene. The CDR3 is CASSVGDRLTYEQYF. The CDR3 DNA follows: TGTGCCAGCAGCGTAGGGGACCGGCTGACCTACGAGCAGTACTTC.

This clonotype came up many times. V usage is TRBV5-5 and J usage is TRBJ2-1; TRBD1 matches at 7 bases. Per germline, CDR1 SGHKS and CDR2 YYEKEE (reference sequence). With V trimmed by 4 bases and J by 9 bases, 1 base remained unmatched. The CDR3 has 11 residues. CDR3 DNA: TGTGCCAGCAGCCAGGGGGTTGAGCAGTTCTTC. Protein product: CASSQGVEQFF.